A single sample gave rise to the 25 T cell receptor beta chains below, sequenced in a study of graft-versus-host responses after intestinal transplantation. For these receptors, no antigen is known. Sequencing was performed with immunoSEQ multiplex PCR; in TCRdb, only in-frame clones are kept and a portion is missing. The profile shows about 35,000 clones, nearly 95% of them singletons. Material: unstimulated CD8+ T cells sorted from spleen or lymph node cells, obtained before transplant. These receptors originate from a human donor who was the organ donor for an intestinal transplant.

V is TRBV28 and J is TRBJ1-4; D gene uncertain. This CDR3 spans 13 amino acids. Germline lookup yields CDR1 MDHEN and CDR2 SYDVKM. With 3 bases removed from V and 7 bases from J, the gap between germline ends came to 9 bases. This chain's CDR3 is CASSFSEIEKLFF. The CDR3 nucleotides read TGTGCCAGCAGTTTTAGCGAGATTGAAAAACTGTTTTTT. Full variable domain (rest looked up from reference TRBV28 and TRBJ1-4): DVKVTQSSRYLVKRTGEKVFLECVQDMDHENMFWYRQDPGLGLRLIYFSYDVKMKEKGDIPEGYSVSREKKERFSLILESASTNQTSMYLCASSFSEIEKLFFGSGTQLSVL.

The chain employs TRBV7-8 and TRBJ2-2, with 9 bases aligning to TRBD2. The CDR3 length is 14 residues. After removal of 7 bases from V and 7 bases from J, the junction contained 7 bases not matched to a gene. Germline values: CDR1 SGHVS, CDR2 FQNEAQ. The CDR3 is CASTSGAISGELFF. CDR3 coding DNA: TGTGCCAGCACTAGCGGGGCCATCAGCGGGGAGCTGTTTTTT.

This clone was found once. V is TRBV9 and J is TRBJ2-5; D could derive from TRBD1 or TRBD2 (6 bases each). Trimming shortened V by 0 bases and J by 1 base, and 7 bases separated the two germline ends. The germline V gene encodes CDR1 SGDLS and CDR2 YYNGEE. The CDR3 covers 14 residues. CDR3 DNA: TGTGCCAGCAGCGTAGAGGGGGGCCAAGAGACCCAGTACTTC. Protein product: CASSVEGGQETQYF.

This chain joins TRBV27 and TRBJ1-5; TRBD1 matches 8 bases. Germline V CDR1 and CDR2: MNHEY, SMNVEV (reference sequence). The CDR3 is made up of 13 amino acids. V lost 8 bases to trimming and J lost 4 bases; unmatched junction nucleotides: 4. This chain's CDR3 is CASADRANQPQHF. The CDR3 coding sequence is TGTGCCAGCGCGGACAGGGCGAATCAGCCCCAGCATTTT.

This sequence joins TRBV4-3 and TRBJ2-1; D ambiguous. Germline loops: CDR1 LGHNA, CDR2 YSLEER. The CDR3 covers 11 residues. V was pared by 0 bases and J by 9 bases, with 3 bases between. CDR3 in amino acids: CASSQEGEQFF. Written as DNA, the CDR3 is TGCGCCAGCAGCCAAGAAGGTGAGCAGTTCTTC.

About this clone itself: The germline gene is not matched at one end of the junction; a read error may be the cause. The sample holds other DNA sequences that translate to the same CDR3. This chain uses TRBV15 with TRBJ2-2; 11 bases are shared with TRBD2. CDR3 length: 18 amino acids. Germline V CDR1 and CDR2: LNHNV, YYDKDF (reference sequence). CDR3 nucleotides: TGCGCCACCAGCAGACCCCCGTGGCTAGCGGGAGGCGGTGGGGAGCTGTTTTTT. Its protein is CATSRPPWLAGGGGELFF.

This rearrangement joins TRBV2 to TRBJ2-4; the D is unclear. Trimming removed 0 bases from V and 0 bases from J, with 6 bases in between. The V gene's germline CDR1 is SNHLY and CDR2 FYNNEI. The CDR3 loop spans 15 amino acids. The CDR3 region is CASSEAQLAKNIQYF. CDR3 DNA sequence: TGTGCCAGCAGTGAAGCGCAGCTAGCCAAAAACATTCAGTACTTC.

This rearrangement joins TRBV4-1 to TRBJ2-5; tentatively, D is TRBD1 (6 bases). The CDR3 is 14 residues long. Deletions cut 4 bases from V and 1 base from J, with 10 bases between. CDR1 and CDR2 from the germline V gene are MGHRA and YSYEKL. CDR3 region: CASSLSQGQETQYF. CDR3 DNA: TGCGCCAGCAGCCTATCACAGGGCCAAGAGACCCAGTACTTC.

This clone was seen a single time. The chain is built from TRBV27 and TRBJ2-7, with D perhaps matching TRBD2 (7 bases). This CDR3 has 14 residues. V was trimmed by 4 bases and J by 4 bases, leaving 14 bases between them. Germline V gene sequence: CDR1 MNHEY, CDR2 SMNVEV (reference sequence). DNA of the CDR3: TGTGCCAGCAGTTCCGGCGCGGGGGCATACGAGCAGTACTTC. It yields the protein CASSSGAGAYEQYF.

The chain recombines TRBV6-5 with TRBJ2-2; D is perhaps TRBD1 or TRBD2 (5 bases each). CDR3 length: 13 residues. The V gene's germline CDR1 is MNHEY and CDR2 SVGAGI. Trimming cost V 5 bases and J 5 bases, with 9 bases left between them. CDR3 residues: CASSGTGTGELFF. The CDR3 DNA sequence: TGTGCCAGCAGTGGGACCGGGACCGGGGAGCTGTTTTTT.

V gene TRBV6-5 combines with J gene TRBJ2-7; D ambiguous. The V gene lost 0 bases and the J gene lost 6 bases, with 3 bases spanning the gap. Germline assignment: CDR1 MNHEY and CDR2 SVGAGI. CDR3 length: 11 residues. The CDR3 region has the DNA TGTGCCAGCAGTTACTCGACCGAGCAGTACTTC. Amino acids: CASSYSTEQYF.

This rearrangement joins TRBV9 to TRBJ2-1; D ambiguous. Germline CDR1 is SGDLS and CDR2 is YYNGEE. V was trimmed by 0 bases and J by 3 bases, leaving 7 bases between them. The CDR3 is 14 residues long. The CDR3 sequence: CASSVDGDYNEQFF. DNA for the CDR3: TGTGCCAGCAGCGTAGATGGGGACTACAATGAGCAGTTCTTC. The variable domain in full, with the rest retrieved from reference TRBV9 and TRBJ2-1, is DSGVTQTPKHLITATGQRVTLRCSPRSGDLSVYWYQQSLDQGLQFLIQYYNGEERAKGNILERFSAQQFPDLHSELNLSSLELGDSALYFCASSVDGDYNEQFFGPGTRLTVL.

The chain employs TRBV6-1 and TRBJ2-7, with 10 nucleotides matching TRBD1. Germline V gives CDR1 MNHNS, CDR2 SASEGT. CDR3 length: 15 amino acids. Trimming at V came to 7 bases and at J to 3 bases, leaving 9 bases not matched to a gene. CDR3 residues: CASTRDRGFFYEQYF. CDR3 in DNA: TGTGCCAGCACCCGGGACAGGGGTTTTTTCTACGAGCAGTACTTC.

The chain has TRBV6-1 and TRBJ1-5; D remains ambiguous. Germline V gives CDR1 MNHNS, CDR2 SASEGT. The CDR3 totals 17 residues. Trimming pared 1 base from V and 4 bases from J, leaving 17 bases between. The CDR3 sequence is CASSEVWVHRLNQPQHF. CDR3 bases: TGTGCCAGCAGTGAAGTGTGGGTACATAGGTTAAATCAGCCCCAGCATTTT.

The V and J genes are TRBV28 and TRBJ1-5, with 7 bases lining up with TRBD1. The trim removed 2 bases at V and 0 bases at J, leaving 7 bases unmatched. The CDR3 covers 17 residues. In germline, CDR1 is MDHEN, CDR2 SYDVKM. The CDR3: CASSLQGVPYSNQPQHF. The CDR3 nucleotides are TGTGCCAGCAGTTTACAGGGGGTCCCCTATAGCAATCAGCCCCAGCATTTT.

The J gene is TRBJ2-1, the V gene TRBV6-7; D is undetermined. TRBV6-7 is an ORF; its function is uncertain. The CDR3 contains 16 residues. V gave up 7 bases and J gave up 1 base, with 17 bases separating them. CDR3 nucleotides: TGTGCCAGCACCCTGCCCGTAATAAGGTCCTACAATGAGCAGTTCTTC. It encodes CASTLPVIRSYNEQFF.

The gene calls are TRBV4-3 and TRBJ1-1; possibly TRBD1 for D (6 bases). The germline V gene encodes CDR1 LGHNA and CDR2 YSLEER. The CDR3 runs to 17 residues. V was pared by 1 base and J by 3 bases, with 18 bases between. DNA for the CDR3: TGCGCCAGCAGCCAAGCTGGTTGGGGGCGTGGGGACACTGAAGCTTTCTTT. Its protein is CASSQAGWGRGDTEAFF.

The chain's CDR3 is CASSPGQGGGDEQFF. In nucleotides, the CDR3 is TGTGCCAGCAGTCCGGGACAGGGAGGAGGAGATGAGCAGTTCTTC. V is TRBV6-5 and J is TRBJ2-1, with 9 bases that match TRBD1. V shed 5 bases, J shed 8 bases, and the junction held 10 bases outside the gene matches. CDR1 and CDR2 from the germline V gene are MNHEY and SVGAGI. The CDR3 sequence is 15 residues long.

V is TRBV23-1 and J is TRBJ1-4; a weak D match, TRBD1 (5 bases). TRBV23-1 is an ORF, with its function uncertain. The V end was cut by 0 bases, the J end by 0 bases, with 17 bases between. The CDR3 has 19 amino acids. The CDR3 DNA reads as TGCGCCAGCAGTCAATCAGAGGGTACAGGACCTGCAACTAATGAAAAACTGTTTTTT. It specifies CASSQSEGTGPATNEKLFF.

V is TRBV29-1 and J is TRBJ2-6; D is unresolved. There are 15 residues in the CDR3. Germline values: CDR1 SQVTM, CDR2 ANQGSEA. V lost 2 bases to trimming and J lost 0 bases, with 8 bases between them. The CDR3 here is CSVESPVSGANVLTF. As DNA, the CDR3 is TGCAGCGTTGAATCCCCAGTCTCTGGGGCCAACGTCCTGACTTTC. Looking up the rest from reference TRBV29-1 and TRBJ2-6 gives the full variable domain: SAVISQKPSRDICQRGTSLTIQCQVDSQVTMMFWYRQQPGQSLTLIATANQGSEATYESGFVIDKFPISRPNLTFSTLTVSNMSPEDSSIYLCSVESPVSGANVLTFGAGSRLTVL.

The rearrangement links TRBV7-2 to TRBJ2-5; 10 nucleotides agree with TRBD2. CDR3 length: 18 amino acids. Trimming at V came to 2 bases and at J to 5 bases, leaving 14 bases not matched to a gene. Per the germline V gene, CDR1 is SGHTA and CDR2 is FQGNSA. CDR3 DNA sequence: TGTGCCAGCAGCTTATCATGGGCTAGCGGGAGACTTAGGGAGACCCAGTACTTC. Its protein product is CASSLSWASGRLRETQYF. Together with reference TRBV7-2 and TRBJ2-5, the CDR3 gives the full variable domain: GAGVSQSPSNKVTEKGKDVELRCDPISGHTALYWYRQSLGQGLEFLIYFQGNSAPDKSGLPSDRFSAERTGGSVSTLTIQRTQQEDSAVYLCASSLSWASGRLRETQYFGPGTRLLVL.

The chain is built from TRBV14 and TRBJ2-7; D unresolved. Per germline, CDR1 SGHDN and CDR2 FVKESK. There are 12 residues in the CDR3. V lost 4 bases, J lost 4 bases, and 8 bases lay in between. The CDR3 region has the DNA TGTGCCAGCAGCCCCAGTATTTACGAGCAGTACTTC. This encodes CASSPSIYEQYF.

This chain connects TRBV4-2 to TRBJ2-1; possible D gene TRBD2, 6 bases. The CDR3 runs 19 residues. V was shortened by 2 bases and J by 10 bases, with 30 bases between the two germline ends. From germline, CDR1 is LGHNA and CDR2 YNFKEQ. Written as DNA, the CDR3 is TGTGCCAGCAGCCAACCCCCGCCTGTCTTCGCGGGGCTACCCGACGAGCAGTTCTTC. Protein product: CASSQPPPVFAGLPDEQFF.

This sequence joins TRBV4-1 and TRBJ2-5, with D possibly being TRBD1 (6 bases). The J call may be faulty, since TRBJ2-7 better matches the DNA end. Per the germline V gene, CDR1 is MGHRA and CDR2 is YSYEKL. This CDR3 spans 15 amino acids. The CDR3 DNA sequence: TGCGCCAGCAGCCAAAGGGCCAGGGGCTCCTACGAGCAGTACTTC. Its translation is CASSQRARGSYEQYF.

The V and J genes are TRBV28 and TRBJ2-4; either TRBD1 or TRBD2 may supply D (5 bases each). The CDR3 has 16 residues. The germline V gene encodes CDR1 MDHEN and CDR2 SYDVKM. V was cut by 2 bases and J by 8 bases, with 19 bases left in between. The CDR3 protein is CASSLGAGKLRDIQYF. In DNA, the CDR3 is TGTGCCAGCAGTTTAGGGGCAGGGAAGTTGAGGGACATTCAGTACTTC.